A single sample gave rise to the 32 T cell receptor beta chains below, sequenced in a study of blood T cell repertoires in COVID-19. The data were produced by immunoSEQ multiplex PCR, yet TCRdb's version contains in-frame clones alone and is incomplete. Among about 230,000 clones listed, roughly 80% were seen once. Sequencing input: peripheral blood. These receptors originate from a man aged 50-60 years with active or convalescent COVID-19.

This clone was picked up one time. The chain combines TRBV12-3 or TRBV12-4 with TRBJ1-1, with 7 positions matching TRBD1. The CDR3 is made up of 13 amino acids. V trimming: 5 bases; J trimming: 1 base; junction bases outside the gene matches: 1. CDR3 DNA: TGTGCCAGCAGTAGGGACAGGAACACTGAAGCTTTCTTT. It codes for CASSRDRNTEAFF.

The chain employs TRBV28 and TRBJ2-7; D uncertain. This CDR3 region has 13 residues. The germline gives CDR1 MDHEN, CDR2 SYDVKM. V lost 3 bases and J lost 2, with 8 bases in between. The CDR3 bases are TGTGCCAGCAGTTTCGGTGTGACCTACGAGCAGTACTTC. Translation gives CASSFGVTYEQYF. Full variable domain (remainder filled in from reference TRBV28 and TRBJ2-7): DVKVTQSSRYLVKRTGEKVFLECVQDMDHENMFWYRQDPGLGLRLIYFSYDVKMKEKGDIPEGYSVSREKKERFSLILESASTNQTSMYLCASSFGVTYEQYFGPGTRLTVT.

CDR3 sequence reads: CASSRGTVSTDTQYF. Here the CDR3 DNA reads TGTGCCAGCAGCCGGGGGACTGTGAGCACAGATACGCAGTATTTT. The chain has TRBV2 and TRBJ2-3; a possible D gene is TRBD2 (6 bases). The CDR3 consists of 15 residues. Germline lookup yields CDR1 SNHLY and CDR2 FYNNEI. Trimming left V 6 bases short and J 0 bases short, with 13 bases between.

The CDR3 DNA is TGTGCCAGCAGCGCGTTGGGACAGGCGGAGCAGTACTTC. The encoded protein is CASSALGQAEQYF. The genes are TRBV9 and TRBJ2-7; 8 bases fit TRBD1. Germline values: CDR1 SGDLS, CDR2 YYNGEE. V shed 3 bases and J 7 bases; nucleotides not matched to a gene: 6. CDR3 length equals 13 residues.

In DNA form, the CDR3 reads TGTGCCAGCAGTACCCAGGGGGGCTATGGCTACACCTTC. It encodes CASSTQGGYGYTF. The rearrangement joins TRBV25-1 to TRBJ1-2, with 7 nucleotides matching TRBD1. The CDR3 spans 13 residues. From germline, CDR1 is MGHDK and CDR2 SYGVNS. The V segment lost 5 bases and the J segment 4 bases; nucleotides outside the gene matches: 4.

The rearrangement links TRBV3-1 (or the pseudogene TRBV3-2) to TRBJ1-4; D unresolved. V lost 0 bases and J 8 bases, leaving 13 bases between the germline ends. The CDR3 is 15 amino acids. Germline CDR1 is LGHDT and CDR2 is YNNKEL (reference sequence). The CDR3 is CASSQERVGGEKLFF. The DNA for the CDR3 is TGTGCCAGCAGCCAAGAGAGGGTTGGAGGGGAAAAACTGTTTTTT.

V is TRBV28 and J is TRBJ2-5; a possible D gene is TRBD2 (5 bases). The V and J ends lost 5 bases and 9 bases respectively, with 19 bases between them. CDR3 size: 14 residues. Germline V lookup: CDR1 MDHEN, CDR2 SYDVKM. The CDR3 spells CASSIASSRRPQYF. The DNA of the CDR3 is TGTGCCAGCAGTATAGCGAGCTCACGCAGGCCCCAGTACTTC.

The chain joins TRBV28 to TRBJ1-2; 9 bases fit TRBD1. Germline assignment: CDR1 MDHEN and CDR2 SYDVKM. There are 16 residues in the CDR3. V gave up 6 bases and J gave up 0 bases; unmatched junction bases: 8. CDR3: CASSSGQGLTNYGYTF. DNA of the CDR3: TGTGCCAGCAGCTCGGGACAGGGCTTGACTAACTATGGCTACACCTTC.

The chain joins TRBV28 to TRBJ2-5, with D maybe TRBD1 (6 bases). The V gene lost 4 bases and the J gene lost 4 bases, with 13 bases spanning the gap. CDR3 length: 14 amino acids. CDR1 MDHEN and CDR2 SYDVKM come from the germline V gene. The CDR3: CASSSTGIRETQYF. The CDR3 DNA is TGTGCCAGCAGTTCTACAGGGATCCGAGAGACCCAGTACTTC. The variable domain in full, completed from reference TRBV28 and TRBJ2-5, reads DVKVTQSSRYLVKRTGEKVFLECVQDMDHENMFWYRQDPGLGLRLIYFSYDVKMKEKGDIPEGYSVSREKKERFSLILESASTNQTSMYLCASSSTGIRETQYFGPGTRLLVL.

This chain uses TRBV3-1 (or the pseudogene TRBV3-2) with TRBJ2-7; the match to TRBD1 covers 8 bases. The V gene end was trimmed by 0 bases and the J gene end by 11 bases; junction bases not matched to a gene: 6. Germline CDR1 LGHDT, CDR2 YNNKEL (reference sequence). CDR3 size: 13 residues. The CDR3 DNA is TGTGCCAGCAGCCAAGATAGACAGGGGACCAAGTACTTC. Translating it yields CASSQDRQGTKYF.

The J gene is TRBJ1-2, the V gene TRBV7-2; no clear D gene. Germline V gene data show CDR1 as SGHTA and CDR2 as FQGNSA. The CDR3 length is 14 residues. V gave up 1 base and J gave up 5 bases, with 11 bases separating them. CDR3 loop: CASSLVPVEYGYTF. The CDR3 nucleotides are TGTGCCAGCAGCTTAGTACCGGTCGAGTATGGCTACACCTTC.

This chain uses TRBV28 with TRBJ1-6; TRBD1 aligns across 9 bases. The CDR3 runs to 15 residues. In germline, CDR1 is MDHEN, CDR2 SYDVKM. Trimming took 4 bases from V and 12 from J; bases not matched to a gene: 10. The CDR3: CASSSPEGQGRPLHF. The DNA of the CDR3 is TGTGCCAGCAGTTCGCCGGAGGGACAGGGCAGACCCCTCCACTTT.

The V call is TRBV2, the J call TRBJ1-5; 7 nucleotides match TRBD1. J gave up 0 bases and V 6 bases, and 5 bases lay outside the gene matches. The germline V gene encodes CDR1 SNHLY and CDR2 FYNNEI. This CDR3 contains 15 residues. The CDR3 here is CASSWTGPSNQPQHF. In nucleotides, the CDR3 is TGTGCCAGCAGCTGGACAGGACCTAGCAATCAGCCCCAGCATTTT.

This chain uses TRBV7-8 with TRBJ1-5; D gene unclear. The CDR3 covers 18 residues. Germline-derived CDR1 and CDR2 are SGHVS and FQNEAQ. Trimming shortened V by 2 bases and J by 1 base, and 18 bases separated the two germline ends. The CDR3 DNA is TGTGCCAGCAGCTTAAGTCGGAGGGTAGAGATAAGCAATCAGCCCCAGCATTTT. Encoded protein: CASSLSRRVEISNQPQHF.

The rearrangement links TRBV28 to TRBJ1-6; 11 nucleotides agree with TRBD1. The V gene end was trimmed by 4 bases and the J gene end by 3 bases; junction bases not matched to a gene: 8. The CDR3 runs to 18 residues. Germline V gene data show CDR1 as MDHEN and CDR2 as SYDVKM. The CDR3 loop reads CASSSRTGGIFYNSPLHF. The CDR3 DNA is TGTGCCAGCAGTTCCCGGACAGGGGGCATTTTCTATAATTCACCCCTCCACTTT.

The table lists this clone with a few counts. The rearrangement uses TRBV29-1 and TRBJ1-2, with 9 bases identical to TRBD1. CDR3 size: 18 residues. CDR1 is SQVTM and CDR2 is ANQGSEA in the germline V gene. Germline trimming cut 2 bases from V and 4 bases from J; bases unmatched to any gene: 17. CDR3 nucleotides: TGCAGCGTTGAACCCCGGGGGGGACAGGGTGGTCCCAGCTATGGCTACACCTTC. Amino acids: CSVEPRGGQGGPSYGYTF. The entire variable domain, with the rest obtained from reference TRBV29-1 and TRBJ1-2, is as follows: SAVISQKPSRDICQRGTSLTIQCQVDSQVTMMFWYRQQPGQSLTLIATANQGSEATYESGFVIDKFPISRPNLTFSTLTVSNMSPEDSSIYLCSVEPRGGQGGPSYGYTFGSGTRLTVV.

This chain joins TRBV7-9 and TRBJ2-1; 9 bases align to TRBD1. CDR1 SEHNR and CDR2 FQNEAQ come from the germline V gene (reference sequence). The trim removed 8 bases at V and 5 bases at J, leaving 7 bases unmatched. This CDR3 comprises 14 residues. This CDR3 is CASAPGQGDNEQFF. In DNA form, the CDR3 reads TGTGCCAGCGCACCGGGACAGGGTGACAATGAGCAGTTCTTC.

The chain uses TRBV25-1 and TRBJ1-6; 9 nucleotides align to TRBD1. The CDR3 runs 16 residues. The germline V gene has CDR1 MGHDK and CDR2 SYGVNS. The J segment lost 7 bases and the V segment lost 3 bases, leaving 7 bases of the junction unmatched. CDR3 amino acids: CASSELGQGGNSPLHF. The CDR3 DNA reads TGTGCCAGCAGTGAGTTGGGACAGGGAGGGAATTCACCCCTCCACTTT.

The rearrangement uses TRBV28 and TRBJ2-7, with 7 bases that match TRBD1. Germline values: CDR1 MDHEN, CDR2 SYDVKM. This CDR3 is built from 13 residues. The V and J ends lost 6 bases and 3 bases, in that order; junction bases with no gene match: 5. The CDR3 DNA sequence: TGTGCCAGCAGGGGGACAGCGCTCTACGAGCAGTACTTC. It specifies CASRGTALYEQYF.

The CDR3 coding sequence is TGTGCCAGCAGGCCCCAATTGGCTAGCACAGATACGCAGTATTTT. As protein: CASRPQLASTDTQYF. This chain connects TRBV27 to TRBJ2-3; D not resolved. V lost 6 bases to trimming and J lost 0 bases, with 13 bases between them. The CDR3 totals 15 residues. The germline V gene encodes CDR1 MNHEY and CDR2 SMNVEV (reference sequence).

The V and J genes are TRBV5-6 and TRBJ1-1; TRBD1 matches at 7 bases. The CDR3 is made up of 13 amino acids. V dropped 5 bases and J dropped 7; count of bases not matched to a gene: 8. Germline V gene sequence: CDR1 SGHDT, CDR2 YYEEEE. CDR3 amino acids: CASRYAGTDEAFF. The CDR3 DNA is TGTGCCAGCAGATATGCCGGGACAGATGAAGCTTTCTTT.

This chain joins TRBV5-4 and TRBJ2-7, with 10 bases fitting TRBD1. Per the germline V gene, CDR1 is SGHNT and CDR2 is YYREEE (reference sequence). The CDR3 consists of 15 residues. J lost 2 bases, V lost 4 bases, and 6 bases had no gene match. DNA of the CDR3: TGTGCCAGCAGCCCGGGACAGGGGAGGACCTACGAGCAGTACTTC. Its protein is CASSPGQGRTYEQYF.

This chain connects TRBV10-3 to TRBJ1-2; 7 positions match TRBD1. The CDR3 loop spans 14 amino acids. Germline CDR1 reads ENHRY; CDR2 reads SYGVKD. V lost 7 bases to trimming and J lost 4 bases; unmatched junction nucleotides: 9. Here the CDR3 DNA reads TGTGCCATCACCGCAGGGGGGAGGACCTATGGCTACACCTTC. Translating gives CAITAGGRTYGYTF.

This chain joins TRBV3-1 (or the pseudogene TRBV3-2) and TRBJ2-6, with D tentatively TRBD1 (5 bases). The CDR3 totals 17 residues. From germline, CDR1 is LGHDT and CDR2 YNNKEL (reference sequence). V shed 4 bases and J shed 0 bases, with 13 bases lying between them. The CDR3 loop is CASSPSLRASGANVLTF. The DNA for the CDR3 is TGTGCCAGCAGCCCCTCGCTCAGGGCCTCTGGGGCCAACGTCCTGACTTTC.

The J gene is TRBJ1-1, the V gene TRBV6-2 or TRBV6-3, with TRBD1 identical over 11 bases. CDR1 is MNHEY and CDR2 is SVGEGT in the germline V gene. CDR3 size: 19 residues. V was pared by 2 bases and J by 1 base, with 12 bases of the junction left unmatched. The DNA of the CDR3 is TGTGCCAGCAGTTACCCCACCGGACAGGGGGCGCGGGGGAACACTGAAGCTTTCTTT. This translates into CASSYPTGQGARGNTEAFF.

The chain joins TRBV11-3 to TRBJ2-1; TRBD2 matches at 7 bases. CDR3 length: 17 residues. Losses at the gene ends were 3 bases for V and 0 bases for J; bases not matched to a gene: 8. Per germline, CDR1 SGHNT and CDR2 YENEEA. CDR3 sequence: CASSLGGAGSSYNEQFF. DNA for the CDR3: TGTGCCAGCAGCTTGGGCGGAGCGGGAAGCTCCTACAATGAGCAGTTCTTC.

In this sample, this clone turned up once. The chain combines TRBV18 with TRBJ1-3; TRBD1 is a possible D gene (5 bases). V was shortened by 3 bases and J by 1 base, with 10 bases between the two germline ends. The V gene's germline CDR1 is KGHSH and CDR2 LQKENI. The CDR3 runs 15 residues. The CDR3 region has the DNA TGTGCCAGCTCACCGGACCAGGGATCTGGAAACACCATATATTTT. It specifies CASSPDQGSGNTIYF.

A single count supports this clone. The CDR3 bases are TGTGCCACTGCGGATAGCGGGGGGCGGGGCACCGGGGAGCTGTTTTTT. This translates into CATADSGGRGTGELFF. The rearrangement joins TRBV10-3 to TRBJ2-2, with 10 nucleotides matching TRBD2. The CDR3 is made up of 16 amino acids. J gave up 4 bases and V 10 bases, and 12 bases lay outside the gene matches. CDR1 ENHRY and CDR2 SYGVKD come from the germline V gene.

The gene calls are TRBV6-5 and TRBJ1-5; TRBD1 aligns across 9 bases. The CDR3 contains 16 residues. Germline assignment: CDR1 MNHEY and CDR2 SVGAGI. With 4 bases clipped from V and 5 bases from J, the junction kept 9 bases outside the gene matches. The CDR3 sequence: CASSSITGGPYQPQHF. The CDR3 DNA is TGTGCCAGCAGTTCGATAACAGGGGGCCCCTATCAGCCCCAGCATTTT.

This rearrangement joins TRBV6-5 to TRBJ1-2; weak D call: TRBD1 (5 bases). V was clipped by 2 bases and J by 0 bases, with 10 bases between them. In germline, CDR1 is MNHEY, CDR2 SVGAGI. CDR3 length: 15 residues. Here the CDR3 DNA reads TGTGCCAGCAGTTACGGCGGGGGGACTAACTATGGCTACACCTTC. Encoded protein: CASSYGGGTNYGYTF.

The chain joins TRBV27 to TRBJ2-3; D might be TRBD1 (6 bases). CDR3 length: 16 amino acids. The V gene's germline CDR1 is MNHEY and CDR2 SMNVEV (reference sequence). V lost 0 bases, J lost 0 bases, and 10 bases lay in between. CDR3 loop: CASSLSGATSTDTQYF. CDR3 sequence (DNA): TGTGCCAGCAGTTTATCGGGGGCGACTAGCACAGATACGCAGTATTTT.

The CDR3 loop reads CASRQGSYGYTF. The CDR3 DNA follows: TGTGCCAGCAGACAGGGAAGCTATGGCTACACCTTC. V gene TRBV14 combines with J gene TRBJ1-2; a possible D gene is TRBD1 (6 bases). The CDR3 is 12 residues long. Per germline, CDR1 SGHDN and CDR2 FVKESK. V was trimmed by 6 bases and J by 4 bases, leaving 9 bases between them.